This record concerns one TCR beta chain sequence. Its antigen is currently unknown. Likely unrecorded immune exposures existed in these nominally healthy donors. This sample was taken from a study of cytomegalovirus exposure and HLA in healthy donors. Study-wide context: Earlier sequencing of 150 million to 200 million T cells yielded around 100 million unique TCR beta sequences. Study conclusions and caveats: Highest at DRB1 and lowest at HLA-C, TCR association rates differed among HLA loci in a later analysis. Sequencing probably produced one cluster of sequence variants that were highly shared.

The PCR employed 60 Vbeta primers together with 13 Jbeta primers. Sequenced by immunoSEQ multiplex PCR; TCRdb stores in-frame clones only, minus some. The sample gives around 63,000 clones, approximately 78% of which show up once; over 9.5% is in the top ten. This CDR3 has 14 residues. V lost 5 bases, J lost 2 bases, and 14 bases lay in between. From germline, CDR1 is SGHRS and CDR2 YFSETQ. This chain links TRBV5-1 with TRBJ2-7, with a possible D match to TRBD2 (5 bases). The origin of this receptor is a man aged 35-49 years in good health and CMV-seronegative. Sequencing was carried out using PBMCs. In nucleotides, the CDR3 is TGCGCCAGCAGTCAAGAGGGTTCTACCTACGAGCAGTACTTC. As protein: CASSQEGSTYEQYF.